The 21 T cell receptor beta chains reported below all come from one sample, sequenced in a study of blood T cells in healthy people across ages. PCR was performed a second time for 7 to 11 cycles using a sample-barcoded 5' primer and a J-beta primer mix. TCRdb used MiXCR to reprocess the 5' RACE reads, holding one entry per CDR3 protein. The sample includes more than 600,000 distinct CDR3 sequences, about 25% of them seen just once. This sample also appeared in a second study, on T cells of mothers and their children.

Sequencing was done on a sample of blood. These receptors all come from a boy between 10 and 17 years old in good health.

The chain combines TRBV20-1 with TRBJ1-1; no reliable D call. Germline assignment: CDR1 DFQATT and CDR2 SNEGSKA (reference sequence). The V end was cut by 3 bases, the J end by 3 bases, with 11 bases between. CDR3 length: 13 residues. CDR3 sequence: CSASAGWDTEAFF. The DNA for the CDR3 is TGCAGTGCTAGTGCGGGCTGGGACACTGAAGCTTTCTTT.

The CDR3 protein is CASSRQGDSYEQYF. As DNA, the CDR3 is TGTGCCAGCAGCCGACAAGGGGACTCCTACGAGCAGTACTTC. The chain has TRBV7-3 and TRBJ2-7, with a weak D call TRBD1 (5 bases). CDR1 and CDR2 from the germline V gene are SGHTA and FQGTGA. The CDR3 length is 14 residues. V shed 5 bases and J shed 0 bases, with 11 bases lying between them.

The DNA for the CDR3 is TGTGCTACTTGGGGGTTGGATGGCTACACCTTC. This gives the protein CATWGLDGYTF. The rearrangement uses TRBV11-3 and TRBJ1-2, with TRBD1 as a possible D gene (5 bases). The CDR3 loop spans 11 amino acids. The germline gives CDR1 SGHNT, CDR2 YENEEA.

Only one count was recorded for this clonotype. The genes are TRBV5-6 and TRBJ2-7; 7 nucleotides agree with TRBD1. From germline, CDR1 is SGHDT and CDR2 YYEEEE. The CDR3 length is 14 residues. V was clipped by 2 bases and J by 3 bases; unmatched bases: 5. As DNA, the CDR3 is TGTGCCAGCAGCTTTAGACAGGGATTCTACGAGCAGTACTTC. Its protein is CASSFRQGFYEQYF.

This clonotype was seen a handful of times. V gene TRBV3-1 combines with J gene TRBJ2-3, with D possibly TRBD1 on 5 matching bases. Germline lookup yields CDR1 LGHDT and CDR2 YNNKEL (reference sequence). The CDR3 totals 12 residues. Deletions cut 3 bases from V and 5 bases from J, with 6 bases between. CDR3 sequence (DNA): TGTGCCAGCAGCCACAGGGTAGATACGCAGTATTTT. It codes for CASSHRVDTQYF.

The V call is TRBV29-1, the J call TRBJ2-1; 9 bases fit TRBD1. Germline V CDR1 and CDR2: SQVTM, ANQGSEA. J gave up 7 bases and V 7 bases, and 11 bases lay outside the gene matches. CDR3 length: 14 amino acids. The CDR3 loop reads CSAAGTGSGNEQFF. CDR3 DNA: TGCAGCGCTGCAGGGACAGGGAGCGGGAATGAGCAGTTCTTC.

This clonotype was recorded a few times. V gene TRBV4-3 combines with J gene TRBJ2-5, with TRBD2 as a possible D gene (5 bases). Germline CDR1 is LGHNA and CDR2 is YSLEER. The V end was cut by 0 bases, the J end by 7 bases, with 12 bases between. This CDR3 comprises 14 residues. CDR3 sequence: CASSQDVAAGTQYF. The CDR3 coding sequence is TGCGCCAGCAGCCAAGATGTCGCGGCGGGGACCCAGTACTTC.

V usage is TRBV9 and J usage is TRBJ2-1; a weak D match, TRBD2 (5 bases). Germline CDR1 SGDLS, CDR2 YYNGEE. Trimming stripped 0 bases from V and 0 bases from J, with 16 bases between. CDR3 length: 18 amino acids. In DNA, the CDR3 is TGTGCCAGCAGCGTAGAATCGACCACCGGGGACTCCTACAATGAGCAGTTCTTC. Translated, it gives CASSVESTTGDSYNEQFF.

CDR3 region: CSVEIPGSGYEQYF. The CDR3 bases are TGCAGCGTTGAAATCCCCGGGTCGGGCTACGAGCAGTACTTC. The gene calls are TRBV29-1 and TRBJ2-7, with no clear D. The germline V gene has CDR1 SQVTM and CDR2 ANQGSEA. The CDR3 length is 14 residues. Trimming cost V 2 bases and J 3 bases, with 14 bases left between them.

This chain uses TRBV20-1 with TRBJ2-7, with 9 bases fitting TRBD2. This CDR3 spans 14 amino acids. The germline CDR1 and CDR2 sequences are DFQATT and SNEGSKA (reference sequence). J was trimmed by 6 bases and V by 3 bases; bases with no gene match: 9. CDR3 nucleotide sequence: TGCAGTGCTAGGGACCTAGCGGGGTTCGGCGAGCAGTACTTC. Translated, it gives CSARDLAGFGEQYF.

The table lists this clonotype with a few counts. This rearrangement joins TRBV12-3 or TRBV12-4 to TRBJ1-3; D remains unclear. The CDR3 has 15 amino acids. Trimming stripped 2 bases from V and 0 bases from J, with 8 bases between. The DNA of the CDR3 is TGTGCCAGCAGTTTACAGGAGTTCTCTGGAAACACCATATATTTT. Its protein product is CASSLQEFSGNTIYF.

The V gene is TRBV7-9, the J gene TRBJ2-5; 9 bases match TRBD1. The CDR3 loop spans 19 amino acids. CDR1 is SEHNR, CDR2 FQNEAQ, per germline (reference sequence). The trim removed 5 bases at V and 5 bases at J, leaving 21 bases unmatched. The CDR3: CASSLLTGGRNPQQETQYF. The DNA for the CDR3 is TGTGCCAGCAGCCTATTAACAGGGGGCCGAAATCCCCAGCAGGAGACCCAGTACTTC.

This clonotype was seen a handful of times. The genes are TRBV27 and TRBJ2-7; 9 nucleotides agree with TRBD1. The germline gives CDR1 MNHEY, CDR2 SMNVEV (reference sequence). Trimming at V came to 3 bases and at J to 6 bases, leaving 9 bases not matched to a gene. This CDR3 spans 15 amino acids. The CDR3 protein is CASSLALDRGLEQYF. The CDR3, as DNA: TGTGCCAGCAGTTTGGCTTTGGACAGGGGCCTCGAGCAGTACTTC.

V is TRBV7-2 and J is TRBJ1-2, with unresolved D. Germline assignment: CDR1 SGHTA and CDR2 FQGNSA. V lost 5 bases to trimming and J lost 8 bases, with 15 bases between them. The CDR3 totals 13 residues. The CDR3 nucleotides read TGTGCCAGCAGCCCCGCAGTAGGAGCGGGCTACACCTTC. Its protein is CASSPAVGAGYTF.

This clonotype was observed a handful of times. This rearrangement joins TRBV7-2 to TRBJ2-3, with 8 bases lining up with TRBD1. The junction had 9 bases not matched to a gene; V was cut back by 5 bases and J by 2 bases. The CDR3 totals 16 residues. Germline CDR1 and CDR2: SGHTA and FQGNSA. The CDR3 DNA reads as TGTGCCAGCAGCCCCTCGGGACAGGAGGTCACAGATACGCAGTATTTT. Translation gives CASSPSGQEVTDTQYF.

The chain is built from TRBV7-3 and TRBJ1-1, with no clear D. V dropped 0 bases and J dropped 4 bases, with 15 bases sitting between them. The CDR3 spans 16 residues. CDR1 and CDR2 from the germline V gene are SGHTA and FQGTGA. CDR3 DNA sequence: TGTGCCAGCAGCTTAACGGGCGGGTCGAAGAGCACTGAAGCTTTCTTT. It codes for CASSLTGGSKSTEAFF.

The chain is built from TRBV11-2 and TRBJ2-1; the match to TRBD2 covers 10 bases. CDR1 is SGHAT and CDR2 is FQNNGV in the germline V gene. This CDR3 has 16 amino acids. V shed 2 bases, J shed 6 bases, and the junction held 7 bases outside the gene matches. The CDR3 DNA follows: TGTGCCAGCAGCTTAAATCTAGCGGGAGAGTTCAATGAGCAGTTCTTC. As protein: CASSLNLAGEFNEQFF.

The chain is built from TRBV6-5 and TRBJ2-6; possibly TRBD2 for D (5 bases). This CDR3 is built from 18 residues. CDR1 and CDR2 (germline): MNHEY, SVGAGI. Deletions cut 1 base from V and 3 bases from J, with 16 bases between. In DNA form, the CDR3 reads TGTGCCAGCAGTTACTGGGCACCAGGAGGTTTTGGGGCCAACGTCCTGACTTTC. It encodes CASSYWAPGGFGANVLTF.

The chain links TRBV19 to TRBJ2-1; unclear D gene. The CDR3 totals 12 residues. Germline V gives CDR1 LNHDA, CDR2 SQIVND (reference sequence). The V end was cut by 5 bases, the J end by 7 bases, with 9 bases between. CDR3: CASSDTVNEQFF. DNA for the CDR3: TGTGCCAGTAGTGACACAGTTAATGAGCAGTTCTTC. Looking up the rest from reference TRBV19 and TRBJ2-1 gives the full variable domain: DGGITQSPKYLFRKEGQNVTLSCEQNLNHDAMYWYRQDPGQGLRLIYYSQIVNDFQKGDIAEGYSVSREKKESFPLTVTSAQKNPTAFYLCASSDTVNEQFFGPGTRLTVL.

V is TRBV27 and J is TRBJ2-5; D not certain. Germline CDR1 reads MNHEY; CDR2 reads SMNVEV (reference sequence). Trimming left V 7 bases short and J 0 bases short, with 18 bases between. This CDR3 region has 16 residues. Written as DNA, the CDR3 is TGTGCCAGCACGGTCAAGCTCCTAAGCAACCAAGAGACCCAGTACTTC. As protein: CASTVKLLSNQETQYF.

This clonotype was seen a few times. This chain joins TRBV13 and TRBJ2-7, with D maybe TRBD2 (5 bases). CDR3 length: 20 amino acids. CDR1 PRHDT and CDR2 FYEKMQ come from the germline V gene (reference sequence). V was clipped by 1 base and J by 1 base, with 26 bases between them. The CDR3 here is CASSLVGGSVSRFPSYEQYF. The CDR3 nucleotides are TGTGCCAGCAGCTTAGTCGGCGGGTCGGTAAGCAGGTTTCCTTCCTACGAGCAGTACTTC.